One sample yielded the 17 T cell receptor beta chains listed below, sequenced in a study of blood T cell repertoires in COVID-19. Only in-frame clones appear in the TCRdb table, and some are missing; sequencing was by immunoSEQ multiplex PCR. The sample shows roughly 100,000 clones, about four fifths of them seen only once. The source material was peripheral blood. The source of these receptors is a woman older than 75 with acute or convalescent COVID-19.

This chain links TRBV11-2 with TRBJ2-1; 9 positions agree with TRBD2. This CDR3 has 17 amino acids. Germline CDR1 is SGHAT and CDR2 is FQNNGV. Trimming removed 5 bases from V and 1 base from J; junction bases left unmatched: 9. The CDR3 DNA follows: TGTGCCAGCAGCCTCGCGGGAGGGCCAGGGTCCTACAATGAGCAGTTCTTC. Amino acids: CASSLAGGPGSYNEQFF. The whole variable domain, filled in from reference TRBV11-2 and TRBJ2-1, reads EAGVAQSPRYKIIEKRQSVAFWCNPISGHATLYWYQQILGQGPKLLIQFQNNGVVDDSQLPKDRFSAERLKGVDSTLKIQPAKLEDSAVYLCASSLAGGPGSYNEQFFGPGTRLTVL.

The rearrangement uses TRBV6-5 and TRBJ2-3, with D possibly TRBD1 on 5 matching bases. The CDR3 has 15 residues. V lost 6 bases and J 4 bases, leaving 17 bases between the germline ends. CDR1 is MNHEY and CDR2 is SVGAGI in the germline V gene. The CDR3 sequence is CASSSGQLTADTQYF. The CDR3 DNA reads TGTGCCAGCAGCTCCGGTCAATTGACAGCAGATACGCAGTATTTT.

The chain carries TRBV24-1 and TRBJ2-5, with 8 bases lining up with TRBD1. This CDR3 contains 15 residues. The V gene's germline CDR1 is KGHDR and CDR2 SFDVKD. Unmatched junction bases numbered 8, after V lost 4 bases and J lost 5 bases. CDR3 region: CATSEATGGKETQYF. The CDR3 DNA reads as TGTGCCACCAGTGAGGCCACAGGGGGTAAGGAGACCCAGTACTTC.

This rearrangement joins TRBV21-1 to TRBJ1-2; the listed D gene, TRBD1, was not tested against the DNA. TRBV21-1 is tagged as a pseudogene. The CDR3 consists of 17 residues. This CDR3 reads CASSNGSTGGEDYGYTF. In DNA, the CDR3 is TGTGCCAGCAGCAATGGCTCTACAGGGGGCGAGGACTATGGCTACACCTTC.

This chain joins TRBV15 and TRBJ1-2; D ambiguous. This CDR3 region has 13 residues. The ends were cut back, 5 bases at V and 3 bases at J, with 10 bases in the middle. Germline V gene sequence: CDR1 LNHNV, CDR2 YYDKDF (reference sequence). The DNA of the CDR3 is TGTGCCACCAGCCCTGTGGAGTACTATGGCTACACCTTC. This gives the protein CATSPVEYYGYTF.

This chain's CDR3 is CASIKTGSSFLDEQFF. CDR3 DNA: TGTGCCAGCATCAAAACAGGGAGCTCGTTTCTCGATGAGCAGTTCTTC. V and J are TRBV5-8 and TRBJ2-1; TRBD1 might be the D (6 bases). Deletions cut 6 bases from V and 8 bases from J, with 24 bases between. The V gene's germline CDR1 is SGHTS and CDR2 YDEGEE. CDR3 size: 16 residues.

This chain links TRBV14 with TRBJ2-1; TRBD2 matches 8 bases. Germline V gene sequence: CDR1 SGHDN, CDR2 FVKESK. Germline trimming cut 5 bases from V and 8 bases from J; bases unmatched to any gene: 11. CDR3 length equals 15 residues. The CDR3 DNA reads as TGTGCCAGCAGCTCTAAGAGCGGGAGTGTATATGAGCAGTTCTTC. Its translation is CASSSKSGSVYEQFF. The variable domain in full, with the rest retrieved from reference TRBV14 and TRBJ2-1, is EAGVTQFPSHSVIEKGQTVTLRCDPISGHDNLYWYRRVMGKEIKFLLHFVKESKQDESGMPNNRFLAERTGGTYSTLKVQPAELEDSGVYFCASSSKSGSVYEQFFGPGTRLTVL.

This chain joins TRBV5-8 and TRBJ2-1, with D unclear. The length of the CDR3 is 14 residues. V lost 4 bases and J 5 bases, leaving 13 bases between the germline ends. Germline V gene data show CDR1 as SGHTS and CDR2 as YDEGEE. CDR3 coding DNA: TGTGCCAGCAGCGCGCCGCCGATAAACAATGAGCAGTTCTTC. This translates into CASSAPPINNEQFF.

The J gene is TRBJ2-5, the V gene TRBV19; possible D gene TRBD2, 6 bases. The germline V gene encodes CDR1 LNHDA and CDR2 SQIVND (reference sequence). V was cut by 6 bases and J by 5 bases, with 13 bases left in between. The CDR3 runs 13 residues. Here the CDR3 reads CASREGRRETQYF. The CDR3 bases are TGTGCCAGTAGGGAGGGGCGCCGGGAGACCCAGTACTTC.

This chain links TRBV27 with TRBJ1-2; D is possibly TRBD1 (6 bases). V lost 4 bases and J 4 bases, leaving 19 bases between the germline ends. The CDR3 extends over 16 amino acids. Germline loops: CDR1 MNHEY, CDR2 SMNVEV (reference sequence). CDR3 sequence: CASSSIIRGVGYGYTF. The DNA for the CDR3 is TGTGCCAGCAGTTCTATAATCAGGGGCGTGGGCTATGGCTACACCTTC.

A few counts support this clone. The chain uses TRBV19 and TRBJ1-5, with 9 bases identical to TRBD1. This CDR3 contains 14 residues. From germline, CDR1 is LNHDA and CDR2 SQIVND (reference sequence). J lost 7 bases, V lost 9 bases, and 10 bases had no gene match. CDR3 sequence (DNA): TGTGCCAGCTCCCACAGGGGGCCAGGGCAGCCCCAGCATTTT. As protein: CASSHRGPGQPQHF.

This sequence joins TRBV28 and TRBJ1-2; D might be TRBD1 (6 bases). V dropped 5 bases and J dropped 3 bases, with 13 bases sitting between them. The germline gives CDR1 MDHEN, CDR2 SYDVKM. The CDR3 spans 14 residues. CDR3 protein: CASSVGAGDYGYTF. In DNA, the CDR3 is TGTGCCAGCAGTGTCGGGGCAGGGGACTATGGCTACACCTTC.

In its sample, this clone was seen a few times. This sequence joins TRBV19 and TRBJ2-5; 7 nucleotides agree with TRBD1. CDR3 size: 11 residues. Trimming at V came to 9 bases and at J to 6 bases, leaving 4 bases not matched to a gene. Germline V gene sequence: CDR1 LNHDA, CDR2 SQIVND (reference sequence). Here the CDR3 reads CASQGEKTQYF. The CDR3 nucleotides read TGTGCCAGCCAGGGGGAAAAGACCCAGTACTTC.

The chain uses TRBV18 and TRBJ2-3, with TRBD2 matching 7 bases. Germline V gives CDR1 KGHSH, CDR2 LQKENI. The CDR3 runs 15 residues. The V segment lost 2 bases and the J segment 3 bases; nucleotides outside the gene matches: 5. The DNA for the CDR3 is TGTGCCAGCTCACCATCGGCGGGAGTAACAGATACGCAGTATTTT. Protein sequence: CASSPSAGVTDTQYF.

The chain is built from TRBV13 and TRBJ2-3; 8 bases are a match to TRBD1. The CDR3 sequence is 15 residues long. The J segment lost 2 bases and the V segment lost 4 bases, leaving 5 bases of the junction unmatched. CDR1 and CDR2 from the germline V gene are PRHDT and FYEKMQ (reference sequence). The CDR3 region has the DNA TGTGCCAGCAGCTCCCGGGACAGGCTCACAGATACGCAGTATTTT. Translating gives CASSSRDRLTDTQYF.

This clone was counted between two and nine times. The CDR3 loop reads CASSLQGNQPQHF. The CDR3 bases are TGTGCCAGCAGCTTACAGGGAAATCAGCCCCAGCATTTT. This rearrangement joins TRBV7-2 to TRBJ1-5, with D maybe TRBD1 (5 bases). CDR1 and CDR2 from the germline V gene are SGHTA and FQGNSA. V lost 2 bases to trimming and J lost 4 bases, with 6 bases between them. This CDR3 has 13 residues.

The genes are TRBV5-4 and TRBJ1-4; 7 bases are a match to TRBD1. Germline V lookup: CDR1 SGHNT, CDR2 YYREEE (reference sequence). This CDR3 is 15 amino acids long. V shed 3 bases and J 2 bases; nucleotides not matched to a gene: 4. CDR3 amino acids: CASSSTGATNEKLFF. As DNA, the CDR3 is TGTGCCAGCAGCTCCACAGGGGCCACTAATGAAAAACTGTTTTTT.